The clone carrying this TCR beta chain was observed at least ten times. Its antigen is still unknown. The sample comes from a study of prognosis after radiotherapy for stage I lung cancer. Study in general: Newly diagnosed primary stage I lung tumors occurred in around 13 patients, and oligometastatic NSCLC after surgical resection of the primary tumor occurred in a few. Alongside stereotactic body radiotherapy, concurrent therapy was given to no patient.

Germline CDR1 is MDHEN and CDR2 is SYDVKM. The CDR3 consists of 14 residues. Trimming cost V 5 bases and J 6 bases; bases outside gene matches: 4. CDR3 of TCR beta was amplified from genomic DNA via a two-round multiplex PCR. Individual primers that were specific to each TRBV and TRBJ gene served in first-round PCR. TCRdb re-derived calls from the multiplex PCR reads in MiXCR, one entry per CDR3 protein. The profile covers 30,000 or so distinct CDR3 sequences, with around 30% appearing a single time and 9% to 14% taken by the ten largest. The study's findings and limits: There was a fall in unique TCR clone counts after stereotactic body radiation therapy, median roughly 9,900 versus 7,200. Usage of the TRBV and TRBJ genes (in patients with versus without metastases) was reportedly different.

The sequenced sample was PBMCs, obtained before or after stereotactic body radiation therapy (not recorded which). The chain uses TRBV28 and TRBJ1-1; 12 nucleotides align to TRBD1. The receptor was derived from a donor at least 50 years old with non-small cell lung cancer. The CDR3 region is CASSGTGGEAEAFF. The CDR3 DNA follows: TGTGCCAGCAGTGGGACAGGGGGCGAGGCTGAAGCTTTCTTT.